This T cell receptor (beta chain) was obtained from a study of T cell changes during pregnancy in multiple sclerosis. Repertoires were generated with immunoSEQ multiplex PCR, while TCRdb's copy carries only in-frame clones and drops some. This sample has about 100,000 clones, with about 90% found just once. The trim removed 8 bases at V and 4 bases at J, leaving 6 bases unmatched. The V gene's germline CDR1 is MNHEY and CDR2 SVGAGI. This CDR3 has 14 amino acids. Sample: peripheral blood, taken in the third trimester of pregnancy. The chain has TRBV6-5 and TRBJ2-3, with 10 bases matching TRBD1. This receptor was taken from a female donor in good health, enrolled as a control in a pregnancy study. Here the CDR3 reads CASSGQGGPDTQYF. CDR3 DNA: TGTGCCAGCTCAGGACAGGGGGGGCCAGATACGCAGTATTTT.